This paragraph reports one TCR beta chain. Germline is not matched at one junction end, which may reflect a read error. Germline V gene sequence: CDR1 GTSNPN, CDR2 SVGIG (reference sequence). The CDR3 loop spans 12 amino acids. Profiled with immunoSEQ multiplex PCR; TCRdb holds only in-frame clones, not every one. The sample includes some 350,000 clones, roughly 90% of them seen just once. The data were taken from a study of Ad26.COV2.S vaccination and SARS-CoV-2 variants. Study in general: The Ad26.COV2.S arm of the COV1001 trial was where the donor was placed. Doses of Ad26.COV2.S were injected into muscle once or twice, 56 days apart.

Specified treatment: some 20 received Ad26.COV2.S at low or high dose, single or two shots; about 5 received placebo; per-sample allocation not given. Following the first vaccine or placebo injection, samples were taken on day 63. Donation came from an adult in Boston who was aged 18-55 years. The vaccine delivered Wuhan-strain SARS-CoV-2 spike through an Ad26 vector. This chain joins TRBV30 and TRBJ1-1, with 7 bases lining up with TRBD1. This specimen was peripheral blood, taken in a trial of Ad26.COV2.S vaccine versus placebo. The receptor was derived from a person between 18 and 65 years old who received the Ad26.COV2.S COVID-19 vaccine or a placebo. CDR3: CAWSVGTANRVF. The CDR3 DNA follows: TGTGCCTGGAGTGTCGGGACAGCCAATCGAGTTTTT.